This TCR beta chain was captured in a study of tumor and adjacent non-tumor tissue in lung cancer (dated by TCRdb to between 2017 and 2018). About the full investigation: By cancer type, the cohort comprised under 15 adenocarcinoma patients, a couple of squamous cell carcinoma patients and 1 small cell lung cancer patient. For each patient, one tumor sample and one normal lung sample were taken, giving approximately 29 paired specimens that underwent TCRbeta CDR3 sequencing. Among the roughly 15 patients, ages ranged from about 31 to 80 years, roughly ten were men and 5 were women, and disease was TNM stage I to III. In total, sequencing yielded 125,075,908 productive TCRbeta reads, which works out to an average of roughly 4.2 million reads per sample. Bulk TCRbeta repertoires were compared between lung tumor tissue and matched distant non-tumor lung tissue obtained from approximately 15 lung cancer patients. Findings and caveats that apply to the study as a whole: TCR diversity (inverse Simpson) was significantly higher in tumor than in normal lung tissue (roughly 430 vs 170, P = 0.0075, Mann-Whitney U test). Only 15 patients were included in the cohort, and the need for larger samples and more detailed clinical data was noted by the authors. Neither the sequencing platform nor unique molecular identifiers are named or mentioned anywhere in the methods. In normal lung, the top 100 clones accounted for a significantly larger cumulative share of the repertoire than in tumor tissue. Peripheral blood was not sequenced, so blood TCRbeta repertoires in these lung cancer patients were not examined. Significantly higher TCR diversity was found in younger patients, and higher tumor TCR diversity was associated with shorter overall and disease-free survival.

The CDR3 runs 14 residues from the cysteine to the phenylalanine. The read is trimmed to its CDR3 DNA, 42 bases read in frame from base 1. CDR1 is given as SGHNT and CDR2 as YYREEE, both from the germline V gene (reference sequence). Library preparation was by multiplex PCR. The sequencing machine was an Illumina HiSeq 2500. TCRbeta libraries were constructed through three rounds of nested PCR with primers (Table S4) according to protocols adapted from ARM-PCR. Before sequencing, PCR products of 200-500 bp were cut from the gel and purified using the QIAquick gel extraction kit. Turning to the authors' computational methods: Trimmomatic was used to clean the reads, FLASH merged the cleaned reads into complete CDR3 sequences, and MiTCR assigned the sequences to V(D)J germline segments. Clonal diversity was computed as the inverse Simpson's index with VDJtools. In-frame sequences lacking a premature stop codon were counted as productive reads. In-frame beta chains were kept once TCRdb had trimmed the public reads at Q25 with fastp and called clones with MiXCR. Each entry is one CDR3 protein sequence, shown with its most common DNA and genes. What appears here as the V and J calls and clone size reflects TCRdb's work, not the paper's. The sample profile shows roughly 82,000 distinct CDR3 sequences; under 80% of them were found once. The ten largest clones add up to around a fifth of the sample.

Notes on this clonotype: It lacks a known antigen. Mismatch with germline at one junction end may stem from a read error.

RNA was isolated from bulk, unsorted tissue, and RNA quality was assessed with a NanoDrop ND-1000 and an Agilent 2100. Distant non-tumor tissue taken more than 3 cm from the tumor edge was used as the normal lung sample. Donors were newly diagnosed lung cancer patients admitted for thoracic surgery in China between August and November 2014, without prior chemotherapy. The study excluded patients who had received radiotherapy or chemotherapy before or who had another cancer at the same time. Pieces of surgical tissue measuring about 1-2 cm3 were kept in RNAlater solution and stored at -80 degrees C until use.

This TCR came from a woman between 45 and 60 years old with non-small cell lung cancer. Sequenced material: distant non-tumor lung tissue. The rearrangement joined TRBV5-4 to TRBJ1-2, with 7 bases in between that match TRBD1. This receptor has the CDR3 CVSSLGTDQNGYTF. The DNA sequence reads TGTGTCAGCAGCCTAGGGACAGACCAAAATGGCTACACCTTC.